This TCR beta chain was documented in a study of blood T cell repertoires in COVID-19. Study at large: Whether acute or convalescent, the COVID-19 samples came from the United States, Italy and Spain. PBMCs, B-cell-depleted T cells, or T cells provided the cDNA or gDNA that made up the material.

During active infection, Seattle patients enrolled and were then monitored through disease. CDR3 length equals 14 residues. Germline CDR1 and CDR2: KGHSH and LQKENI. Between the trimmed V and J ends, which lost 6 bases and 7 bases, there was a span of 18 bases. Original handling: It was from reference gene primer amplification that nucleated cell counts were estimated. TCRdb's copy holds only in-frame clones and misses some; the assay was immunoSEQ multiplex PCR. That table furnishes V, J and clone size, whereas the DNA furnished D and trimming. Of 150,000 to 200,000 clones listed, 85% to 90% were seen once; the top ten hold approximately 9.9%.

The gene calls are TRBV18 and TRBJ1-2; tentatively, D is TRBD1 (6 bases). The sample consisted of peripheral blood. The TCR originated in an older woman with COVID-19, enrolled during active disease. CDR3 amino acids: CASSTKGGQVGYTF. CDR3 DNA sequence: TGTGCCAGCTCTACCAAGGGGGGGCAGGTTGGCTACACCTTC.